This TCR beta chain comes out of a study of T-cell memory formation after mild COVID-19. Findings and caveats of the study: Shrinking CD4+ clones were chiefly CM and EM; CD8+ ones were chiefly EMRA. CD4+ bias marked clones expanding day 15 to 37, unlike balanced contracting clones. In pre-infection memory, a portion of responding clones appeared, which suggested that cross-reactive memory joined.

A word on this clonotype: Its antigen is unidentified.

The J segment lost 3 bases and the V segment lost 0 bases, leaving 8 bases of the junction unmatched. The CDR3 contains 17 residues. CDR1 and CDR2 (germline): SGHRS, YFSETQ. Libraries for TCRalpha and TCRbeta carried sample barcodes and unique molecular identifiers via 5'RACE. TCRdb reprocessed the 5' RACE reads via MiXCR and lists one record per CDR3 protein. The sample yields roughly 580,000 distinct CDR3 sequences, about a sixth seen once. The genes are TRBV5-1 and TRBJ2-3; 9 positions agree with TRBD2. This sequence was found in an adult woman who had mild COVID-19 (a few samples of this study predate the infection). Cell type and time point are not known. Sequencing input: PBMCs or a T cell subset sorted from them (not recorded which). This CDR3 reads CASSLAFPSGRTDTQYF. The CDR3 DNA sequence: TGCGCCAGCAGCTTGGCTTTTCCAAGCGGGAGGACAGATACGCAGTATTTT.